These 10 T cell receptor beta chains originate from one sample sequenced in a study of T cells in Graves' hyperthyroidism and ophthalmopathy. Authors of the study amplified TCR beta CDR3 regions from RNA transcripts. The HTBI primer set drove a first-round RT-PCR of the TCR CDR3. TCRdb redid the calling of the multiplex PCR reads with MiXCR, one entry per CDR3 protein. Of roughly 420,000 distinct CDR3 sequences in the sample, 15% to 19% are singletons; the top ten hold roughly 14%. Sequencing was performed on blood. Receptors originate from a woman younger than 35 with Graves' hyperthyroidism.

This clonotype was picked up a small number of times. The chain combines TRBV6-1 with TRBJ2-6, with D possibly matching TRBD2 (5 bases). Germline V CDR1 and CDR2: MNHNS, SASEGT. The V end was cut by 5 bases, the J end by 0 bases, with 11 bases between. CDR3 length: 16 residues. The CDR3 here is CASSPAGPSGANVLTF. The CDR3 bases are TGTGCCAGCAGTCCTGCGGGCCCCTCTGGGGCCAACGTCCTGACTTTC.

This clonotype was seen many times. The rearrangement uses TRBV4-1 and TRBJ1-1; D gene uncertain. This CDR3 has 14 residues. V gave up 0 bases and J gave up 0 bases, with 5 bases separating them. Germline CDR1 is MGHRA and CDR2 is YSYEKL. As DNA, the CDR3 is TGCGCCAGCAGCCAAGAGACACTGAACACTGAAGCTTTCTTT. Its translation: CASSQETLNTEAFF.

The CDR3 DNA is TGTGCCAGCAGCTTACGGGGATCTTTTCGTCAGCCCCAGCATTTT. Amino acid sequence: CASSLRGSFRQPQHF. The chain joins TRBV27 to TRBJ1-5, with D uncertain. V lost 6 bases, J lost 6 bases, and 18 bases lay in between. This CDR3 has 15 amino acids. The germline V gene encodes CDR1 MNHEY and CDR2 SMNVEV (reference sequence).

The table lists this clonotype with many counts. This rearrangement joins TRBV11-2 to TRBJ2-7; D may be TRBD1 (7 bases). The germline V and J ends were trimmed by 11 bases and 1 base, with 12 bases remaining between them. The CDR3 covers 12 residues. CDR1 and CDR2 (germline): SGHAT, FQNNGV. The CDR3 bases are TGTGCCTGGGGGGACAGTTCCTACGAGCAGTACTTC. The encoded protein is CAWGDSSYEQYF.

This clonotype was seen ten or more times. The chain employs TRBV7-2 and TRBJ2-3, with 15 bases identical to TRBD2. The V segment lost 1 base and the J segment 2 bases; nucleotides outside the gene matches: 4. CDR1 is SGHTA and CDR2 is FQGNSA in the germline V gene. This CDR3 contains 18 residues. The CDR3 DNA sequence: TGTGCCAGCAGCTTAGAGGGACTAGCGGGAGGAAACACAGATACGCAGTATTTT. Its translation is CASSLEGLAGGNTDTQYF.

In this sample, this clonotype turned up many times. The chain combines TRBV5-1 with TRBJ1-1, with D uncertain. The germline V and J ends were trimmed by 4 bases and 4 bases, with 11 bases remaining between them. Germline CDR1 reads SGHRS; CDR2 reads YFSETQ. The length of the CDR3 is 13 residues. DNA of the CDR3: TGCGCCAGCAGCCGGCTTCCGTCCACTGAAGCTTTCTTT. Translated: CASSRLPSTEAFF.

In this sample, this clonotype turned up many times. The CDR3 DNA reads TGTGCCAGCAGCTTAGTTGTACGGCCAGAAAGCAATTCACCCCTCCACTTT. It specifies CASSLVVRPESNSPLHF. The rearrangement uses TRBV7-8 and TRBJ1-6; D unclear. CDR3 size: 17 residues. V was pared by 1 base and J by 7 bases, with 17 bases between. CDR1 is SGHVS and CDR2 is FQNEAQ in the germline V gene.

This clonotype appeared a few times. This chain joins TRBV6-2 or TRBV6-3 and TRBJ2-6; TRBD1 aligns across 8 bases. Germline assignment: CDR1 MNHEY and CDR2 SVGEGT. The length of the CDR3 is 15 residues. V shed 7 bases, J shed 0 bases, and the junction held 2 bases outside the gene matches. DNA for the CDR3: TGTGCCAGCAATACAGGGGGCTCTGGGGCCAACGTCCTGACTTTC. Residues: CASNTGGSGANVLTF.

V usage is TRBV28 and J usage is TRBJ2-5, with 9 bases lining up with TRBD1. CDR3 length: 14 amino acids. Trimming took 6 bases from V and 1 from J; bases not matched to a gene: 3. Germline V gene data show CDR1 as MDHEN and CDR2 as SYDVKM. The CDR3 nucleotides are TGTGCCAGCAGGCTACAGGGGGCCCAAGAGACCCAGTACTTC. Its protein is CASRLQGAQETQYF. Combining the CDR3 with reference TRBV28 and TRBJ2-5 gives the whole variable domain DVKVTQSSRYLVKRTGEKVFLECVQDMDHENMFWYRQDPGLGLRLIYFSYDVKMKEKGDIPEGYSVSREKKERFSLILESASTNQTSMYLCASRLQGAQETQYFGPGTRLLVL.

The chain carries TRBV7-9 and TRBJ2-3; tentative D call: TRBD1 (6 bases). Germline CDR1 and CDR2: SEHNR and FQNEAQ (reference sequence). This CDR3 region has 17 residues. V lost 5 bases to trimming and J lost 0 bases, with 18 bases between them. CDR3 residues: CASSPKRQGPSTDTQYF. The CDR3 DNA reads as TGTGCCAGCAGCCCCAAGCGGCAGGGGCCTAGCACAGATACGCAGTATTTT.